This TCR beta chain came from a study of T cells in Graves' hyperthyroidism and ophthalmopathy. Amplification yielded TCR beta CDR3 regions, with RNA transcripts as the source. The HTBI primer set drove a first-round RT-PCR of the TCR CDR3. TCRdb redid the calling of the multiplex PCR reads with MiXCR, one entry per CDR3 protein. The profile shows roughly 700,000 distinct CDR3 sequences, 13% to 15% of them singletons. V was clipped by 4 bases and J by 5 bases; unmatched bases: 4. The CDR3 is made up of 14 amino acids. Findings and limits, study-wide: Most expanded thyroid clonotypes above 0.001 also appeared in blood. In validation, the model predicted ophthalmopathy. These predictions came a median roughly 6 months before onset.

This clonotype was observed a handful of times. The antigen remains undetermined. What was sequenced was blood. This receptor was taken from a woman under 30 with Graves' hyperthyroidism. This sequence joins TRBV12-3 or TRBV12-4 and TRBJ2-7; 11 bases are a match to TRBD2. This CDR3 reads CASSSSGRPDEQYF. As DNA, the CDR3 is TGTGCCAGCAGTTCTAGCGGGAGGCCAGACGAGCAGTACTTC.